The rows below give T cell receptor beta chains drawn from one sample of a study of T cells after posttransplantation cyclophosphamide. Generated by immunoSEQ multiplex PCR, the TCRdb table keeps only in-frame clones and is missing some. Here the sample spans tens of thousands of clones, around 84% being singletons. Material: PBMCs. Source of these receptors: a man aged 25-40 years with a blood cancer, CMV-positive, and with a related stem cell donor. CDR3s leave out the opening cysteine and the closing phenylalanine or tryptophan. Each record gives: V gene, J gene, clone size, CDR3 protein. Clone size is not always given. Where it is, it says once, few, many or a class for expanded clones.

v_gene: TRBV21-1
j_gene: TRBJ2-5
abundance: NA
CDR3aa: ASSKGSGTTQETQY

v_gene: TRBV19
j_gene: TRBJ2-7
abundance: NA
CDR3aa: ASSVNLAGGPIHEQY

v_gene: TRBV7-2
j_gene: TRBJ2-6
abundance: NA
CDR3aa: ASSLVVSGRDGANVLT

v_gene: TRBV5-8
j_gene: TRBJ2-7
abundance: NA
CDR3aa: ASSLAPSVNEQY

v_gene: TRBV18
j_gene: TRBJ2-2
abundance: NA
CDR3aa: ASSPRWANPTGELF

v_gene: TRBV5-1
j_gene: TRBJ2-5
abundance: few
CDR3aa: ASSPGTGGMETQY

v_gene: TRBV9
j_gene: TRBJ1-2
abundance: few
CDR3aa: ASSVAGLPGQHSYGYT

v_gene: TRBV11-2
j_gene: TRBJ2-5
abundance: NA
CDR3aa: ASSRTRLAPYQETQY

v_gene: TRBV2
j_gene: TRBJ1-2
abundance: few
CDR3aa: ASSEGGRANNYGYT

v_gene: TRBV7-3
j_gene: TRBJ2-5
abundance: NA
CDR3aa: ASSPAGTSAKTQY

v_gene: TRBV7-9
j_gene: TRBJ2-3
abundance: few
CDR3aa: ASSLGTSGRTDTQY

v_gene: TRBV25-1
j_gene: TRBJ1-4
abundance: NA
CDR3aa: ASFRSGVLF

v_gene: TRBV5-6
j_gene: TRBJ1-1
abundance: few
CDR3aa: ASSLGHLTEAF

v_gene: TRBV4-1
j_gene: TRBJ2-1
abundance: NA
CDR3aa: ASSQAERVNNEQF

v_gene: TRBV29-1
j_gene: TRBJ2-1
abundance: NA
CDR3aa: SVGGGLEQF

v_gene: TRBV7-9
j_gene: TRBJ2-7
abundance: NA
CDR3aa: ASNHGTGLYEQY

v_gene: TRBV11-2
j_gene: TRBJ1-1
abundance: NA
CDR3aa: ASSYLYRGNTEAF

v_gene: TRBV11-2
j_gene: TRBJ2-5
abundance: NA
CDR3aa: ASSSHTGAQETQY

v_gene: TRBV6-5
j_gene: TRBJ2-1
abundance: NA
CDR3aa: ASSFRDTYNEQF

v_gene: TRBV5-5
j_gene: TRBJ2-5
abundance: NA
CDR3aa: ASSLATVMQETQY

v_gene: TRBV5-1
j_gene: TRBJ2-1
abundance: NA
CDR3aa: ASSLLPSVPRNEQF

v_gene: TRBV29-1
j_gene: TRBJ1-1
abundance: few
CDR3aa: SVRDREGTEAF

v_gene: TRBV19
j_gene: TRBJ1-2
abundance: NA
CDR3aa: ASSIGRDYGYT

v_gene: TRBV27
j_gene: TRBJ1-4
abundance: NA
CDR3aa: ASQGARATNEKLF

v_gene: TRBV4-1
j_gene: TRBJ2-1
abundance: NA
CDR3aa: ASSQSTPSGLPYNEQF

v_gene: TRBV29-1
j_gene: TRBJ2-4
abundance: once
CDR3aa: SFRDRGSKNIQY

v_gene: TRBV25-1
j_gene: TRBJ1-1
abundance: NA
CDR3aa: ASSELSYGGNTEAF

v_gene: TRBV25-1
j_gene: TRBJ1-4
abundance: NA
CDR3aa: ASSDQGGWEEKLF

v_gene: TRBV18
j_gene: TRBJ2-1
abundance: once
CDR3aa: ASSRPSGSYNEQF

v_gene: TRBV7-8
j_gene: TRBJ2-1
abundance: NA
CDR3aa: ASSLLQGARGGEQF

v_gene: TRBV29-1
j_gene: TRBJ1-1
abundance: once
CDR3aa: SGATGAEAF

v_gene: TRBV6-1
j_gene: TRBJ2-2
abundance: NA
CDR3aa: ASSGPDSGELF

v_gene: TRBV2
j_gene: TRBJ2-7
abundance: NA
CDR3aa: ASSRGYREQY

v_gene: TRBV28
j_gene: TRBJ2-3
abundance: NA
CDR3aa: ASREESDTQY

v_gene: TRBV5-4
j_gene: TRBJ2-5
abundance: NA
CDR3aa: ASKDRGETQY

v_gene: TRBV7-8
j_gene: TRBJ1-1
abundance: NA
CDR3aa: ASSLTGGTEAF

v_gene: TRBV6-5
j_gene: TRBJ1-1
abundance: NA
CDR3aa: ASRPPRGGNTEAF

v_gene: TRBV28
j_gene: TRBJ1-1
abundance: NA
CDR3aa: ASSEGHPNTEAF

v_gene: TRBV7-6
j_gene: TRBJ2-7
abundance: NA
CDR3aa: ASSLEAPYEQY

v_gene: TRBV4-3
j_gene: TRBJ2-7
abundance: few
CDR3aa: ASSQGRSYEQY

v_gene: TRBV4-3
j_gene: TRBJ1-1
abundance: once
CDR3aa: ASSPTFGGGGEAF

v_gene: TRBV7-6
j_gene: TRBJ2-7
abundance: NA
CDR3aa: ASSPSGTYEQY

v_gene: TRBV7-2
j_gene: TRBJ2-7
abundance: NA
CDR3aa: ASSLATSGTRGEQY

v_gene: TRBV7-2
j_gene: TRBJ1-1
abundance: NA
CDR3aa: ASSFAGTGNTEAF

v_gene: TRBV28
j_gene: TRBJ1-1
abundance: NA
CDR3aa: ASSFLPPNTRGEAF

v_gene: TRBV6-6
j_gene: TRBJ1-4
abundance: NA
CDR3aa: ASRTTGSTNEKLF

v_gene: TRBV7-2
j_gene: TRBJ2-7
abundance: NA
CDR3aa: ASSSDWGTSKVY

v_gene: TRBV2
j_gene: TRBJ2-1
abundance: NA
CDR3aa: ASSVLAGGNEQF

v_gene: TRBV4-1
j_gene: TRBJ2-7
abundance: NA
CDR3aa: ASSQDGRRTTKTYEQY

v_gene: TRBV11-3
j_gene: TRBJ2-1
abundance: NA
CDR3aa: ASSRRTGSGNYNEQF

v_gene: TRBV5-3
j_gene: TRBJ2-2
abundance: NA
CDR3aa: ARRAKILPGQVNTGELF

v_gene: TRBV5-1
j_gene: TRBJ2-7
abundance: NA
CDR3aa: ASSLGGSREQY

v_gene: TRBV2
j_gene: TRBJ1-3
abundance: NA
CDR3aa: ASSEQGAGNTIY